Listed below are T cell receptor beta chains from one sample, sequenced in a study of CD8+ T cells in alopecia areata. Some clones are missing from TCRdb's copy, which holds only in-frame ones; the method was immunoSEQ multiplex PCR. This table has tens of thousands of clones, about three quarters appearing once. Sequenced input: NKG2D-low CD8+ T cells sorted from blood. These receptors all stem from a human donor with alopecia areata. The CDR3 runs from the conserved cysteine through the conserved F or W. A D gene is named only where the DNA matches it firmly. Size tells how often a clone was seen (once, few, many) or the class of an expanded clone, and some rows leave it out.

j_call clone_size v_call cdr3_length d_call cdr3_aa cdr3_nt
TRBJ2-7 once TRBV4-1 16 - CASSQVTGIETYEQYF TGCGCCAGCAGCCAGGTGACAGGCATCGAAACCTACGAGCAGTACTTC
TRBJ2-5 - TRBV5-1 12 - CASTTWGETQYF TGCGCCAGCACGACCTGGGGAGAGACCCAGTACTTC
TRBJ2-4 - TRBV6-5 15 - CASSYSRDGVNIQYF TGTGCCAGCAGTTACTCGCGGGACGGAGTAAACATTCAGTACTTC
TRBJ2-5 - TRBV30 14 - CAWSVAGQLGTQYF TGTGCCTGGAGTGTTGCGGGCCAGCTGGGGACCCAGTACTTC
TRBJ2-3 - TRBV4-1 13 - CASSGGSTDTQYF TGCGCCAGCAGCGGCGGGAGCACAGATACGCAGTATTTT
TRBJ1-5 - TRBV4-1 13 - CASSQDRKQLKHF TGCGCCAGCAGCCAAGATCGCAAACAACTGAAGCATTTT
TRBJ2-3 - TRBV7-6 17 TRBD2 CASSFPRREGNTDTQYF TGTGCCAGCAGCTTCCCGCGGCGGGAGGGGAACACAGATACGCAGTATTTT
TRBJ1-5 few TRBV23-1 14 TRBD1 CASRGTGLNQPQHF TGCGCCAGCAGAGGGACAGGCCTAAATCAGCCCCAGCATTTT
TRBJ2-5 - TRBV29-1 12 - CSVEAREETQYF TGCAGCGTTGAGGCTAGGGAAGAGACCCAGTACTTC
TRBJ1-5 - TRBV4-1 15 TRBD1 CASSQAGTGDQPQHF TGCGCCAGCAGCCAAGCCGGGACAGGGGATCAGCCCCAGCATTTT
TRBJ2-1 - TRBV28 14 - CASSKAGATGEQFF TGTGCCAGCAGTAAGGCTGGAGCGACTGGGGAGCAGTTCTTC
TRBJ2-6 many TRBV18 16 TRBD2 CASSPSGGSGANVLTF TGTGCCAGCTCTCCTAGCGGGGGCTCTGGGGCCAACGTCCTGACTTTC
TRBJ2-7 - TRBV6-6 11 - CASSYGGEQYF TGTGCCAGCAGTTACGGGGGCGAGCAGTACTTC
TRBJ2-7 - TRBV29-1 16 TRBD2 CSVEAFASGSSSEQYF TGCAGCGTTGAAGCCTTCGCTAGCGGGAGTTCGTCCGAGCAGTACTTC
TRBJ2-1 - TRBV7-9 16 TRBD1 CASRPRDRGLVSEQFF TGTGCCAGCAGACCCCGGGACAGGGGGTTAGTAAGTGAGCAGTTCTTC
TRBJ1-2 once TRBV7-9 14 - CASSDGLDNYGYTF TGTGCCAGCAGCGACGGCTTAGATAACTATGGCTACACCTTC
TRBJ2-7 - TRBV15 15 - CATSRAGTYSYEQYF TGTGCCACCAGCAGAGCCGGGACCTACTCCTACGAGCAGTACTTC
TRBJ2-7 - TRBV4-1 15 - CASSLLGTPSYEQYF TGCGCCAGCAGCCTACTCGGCACGCCGAGCTACGAGCAGTACTTC
TRBJ1-5 once TRBV7-9 15 TRBD1 CASSPGGTSGQPQHF TGTGCCAGCAGCCCAGGGGGGACATCGGGGCAGCCCCAGCATTTT
TRBJ2-1 - TRBV5-1 15 - CASSPAQASYNEQFF TGCGCCAGCAGTCCGGCACAGGCCTCCTACAATGAGCAGTTCTTC
TRBJ2-5 - TRBV28 15 TRBD2 CASSVAGGGQETQYF TGTGCCAGCAGCGTAGCGGGGGGGGGACAAGAGACCCAGTACTTC